A selection of T cell receptor beta chains follows, all from one sample in a study of CD8+CD57+ T cells in acquired aplastic anemia. TCRdb called the reads again in MiXCR, with one record for every CDR3 protein. The profile shows 200,000 to 300,000 distinct CDR3 sequences, roughly 82% of them singletons. Sequencing was done on a sample of sorted CD4+, CD8+, or CD8+CD57+ T cells (not recorded which) from PBMCs. The receptors originated from a human donor with aplastic anemia. The CDR3 runs from the conserved cysteine through the conserved F or W. The D gene is left open where the match is weak.

TRBV7-9	TRBJ2-3	TRBD1	CASSVGTDAQSF
TRBV7-2	TRBJ1-1	-	CASSLGVRVKNAHFF
TRBV7-8	TRBJ2-1	-	CASSFAGSRGTEDQFF
TRBV13	TRBJ1-1	-	CASSSGRMNTEAFF
TRBV9	TRBJ2-5	-	CASGEGGGKLFFEYF
TRBV7-6	TRBJ2-3	TRBD2	CASSLLTGGTYNEF
TRBV9	TRBJ2-6	-	CASSLADRQGGNILTF
TRBV2	TRBJ2-5	-	CASGFGGTETQYF
TRBV7-3	TRBJ2-2	-	CASSFDGGPLFFGFF
TRBV19	TRBJ2-1	-	CASSKGGGNGQDEQFF
TRBV7-9	TRBJ2-3	-	CASSVADTQDMDHF
TRBV15	TRBJ2-7	-	CATSGRGLQEEQYF
TRBV7-8	TRBJ2-5	-	CASSFNPVEATLSF
TRBV15	TRBJ2-5	TRBD2	CATGVAGDDAQYF
TRBV7-2	TRBJ2-3	-	CASSPNKLNTQYF
TRBV2	TRBJ1-5	-	CASNSKVETQHF
TRBV9	TRBJ2-3	TRBD2	CASSAWTSGIDAQYF
TRBV7-3	TRBJ2-6	-	CASSLVGTAGANVLTF
TRBV20-1	TRBJ2-5	-	CSATMLANQETQYF
TRBV7-3	TRBJ2-3	TRBD1	CASLWDREATDTEYF
TRBV7-2	TRBJ2-3	-	CASSLVNPDAQYF
TRBV7-7	TRBJ2-5	-	CASSLDSIETQYF
TRBV29-1	TRBJ1-2	TRBD1	CSVVQGGYGYTF
TRBV2	TRBJ1-2	-	CASGDGGTDMQYFGPF
TRBV9	TRBJ2-7	-	CASSGAGPRGSRYNEQYF
TRBV7-2	TRBJ2-3	-	CASGVGGTDTTYF
TRBV7-3	TRBJ2-3	TRBD2	CASSLAGSSGKTQF
TRBV15	TRBJ2-5	-	CATSRGSLQENQYF
TRBV2	TRBJ1-4	-	CASRPGSTNEKLFF
TRBV15	TRBJ2-5	-	CASSRGAGGGVTQYF
TRBV9	TRBJ1-4	TRBD1	CASSASGGLNEELFF
TRBV28	TRBJ1-2	TRBD1	CASSSLTGVLSEGGYTF
TRBV19	TRBJ1-4	TRBD1	CSSSWIDRGRREKLFF
TRBV25-1	TRBJ1-4	-	CASSESKGGWAEKLFF
TRBV3-1	TRBJ1-5	-	CASSQEGGVMPQHF
TRBV7-3	TRBJ2-1	-	CASSGTGNIQNF
TRBV12-3/TRBV12-4	TRBJ2-1	TRBD2	CASSSWGGGGNEQFF
TRBV9	TRBJ2-3	-	CASSLDLAGNTEYF
TRBV20-1	TRBJ1-2	-	CSATGTSYGYTF
TRBV2	TRBJ1-6	-	CASQFQDPSPLHF
TRBV7-2	TRBJ2-5	-	CATRRTSEQETHNF
TRBV7-3	TRBJ1-6	-	CASSLGRGGYNAPLHF
TRBV2	TRBJ2-3	TRBD2	CASSEVTSGGSDTQYF
TRBV7-9	TRBJ2-3	-	CASSAVAETHNFGF
TRBV15	TRBJ2-2	-	CATNPRRLRDTGELFF
TRBV2	-	-	CASQSRTSYNDQFF
TRBV20-1	TRBJ1-1	TRBD1	CSAGRQGNTEAFF
TRBV5-4	TRBJ1-1	-	CASSLNTEAFF
TRBV7-9	TRBJ1-2	-	CASNDRTYGYTF
TRBV7-9	TRBJ1-5	-	CASSLPGGARHKHHF
TRBV19	TRBJ2-3	TRBD2	CASSIPTLAGGPDTQYF
TRBV20-1	TRBJ2-1	-	CSAATQISYNEQFF
TRBV7-8	TRBJ2-5	TRBD2	CASSLAGGTEEHYYF
TRBV9	TRBJ2-7	-	CASSVGPYAKYF
TRBV7-2	TRBJ1-5	TRBD1	CASSHTGGPHTHF
TRBV2	TRBJ1-2	-	CASGDGGAHRHTF
TRBV7-2	TRBJ2-1	-	CASSYQRRRGKDEQFF
TRBV5-6	TRBJ1-2	-	CASTKAEDFYGYNTF
TRBV7-7	TRBJ2-4	-	CAIGGAGNIQYF
TRBV7-9	TRBJ2-3	-	CAGSSQGRDNEQFYF